What follows are 2 T cell receptor beta chains derived from one specimen sequenced in a study of cytomegalovirus exposure and HLA in healthy donors. Vbeta (60) and Jbeta (13) primers were used in the PCR. Profiled with immunoSEQ multiplex PCR; TCRdb holds only in-frame clones, not every one. The data show 120,000 or so clones, about 76% seen once. Sequencing was performed on PBMCs. The receptors here all came from a man aged 55-75 years in good health and CMV-seropositive.

This chain joins TRBV12-5 and TRBJ1-2, with 8 bases matching TRBD1. The CDR3 is made up of 15 amino acids. CDR1 and CDR2 from the germline V gene are LGHNT and FRNRAP. The V gene end was trimmed by 2 bases and the J gene end by 5 bases; junction bases not matched to a gene: 7. The DNA of the CDR3 is TGTGCTAGTGGTTTGCAGGGGGCAGGAAGGTATGGCTACACCTTC. Translated: CASGLQGAGRYGYTF.

The V call is TRBV5-1, the J call TRBJ1-2; the match to TRBD1 covers 7 bases. The CDR3 runs 14 residues. The germline gives CDR1 SGHRS, CDR2 YFSETQ. The V and J ends lost 3 bases and 2 bases, in that order; junction bases with no gene match: 4. CDR3 coding DNA: TGCGCCAGCAGCTCCCGGGACAGCAACTATGGCTACACCTTC. This translates into CASSSRDSNYGYTF. Filled out from reference TRBV5-1 and TRBJ1-2, the complete variable domain reads KAGVTQTPRYLIKTRGQQVTLSCSPISGHRSVSWYQQTPGQGLQFLFEYFSETQRNKGNFPGRFSGRQFSNSRSEMNVSTLELGDSALYLCASSSRDSNYGYTFGSGTRLTVV.